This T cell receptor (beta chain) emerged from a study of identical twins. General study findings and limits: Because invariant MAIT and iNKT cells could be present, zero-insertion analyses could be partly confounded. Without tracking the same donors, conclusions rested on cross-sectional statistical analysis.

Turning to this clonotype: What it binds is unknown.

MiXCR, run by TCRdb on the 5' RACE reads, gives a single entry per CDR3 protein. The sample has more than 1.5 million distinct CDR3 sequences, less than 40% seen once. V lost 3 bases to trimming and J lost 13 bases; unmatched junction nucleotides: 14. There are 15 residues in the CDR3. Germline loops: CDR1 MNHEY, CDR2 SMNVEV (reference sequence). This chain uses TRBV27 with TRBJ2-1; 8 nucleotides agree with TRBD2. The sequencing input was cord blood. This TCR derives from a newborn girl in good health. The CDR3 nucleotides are TGTGCCAGCAGTTTGAACAGGGCGGGAGGAGAGACCCAGTTCTTC. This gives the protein CASSLNRAGGETQFF.